Listed here are 24 T cell receptor beta chains from one sample, sequenced in a study of CDR3 diversity in severe acne (dated by TCRdb to between 2018 and 2020). Library construction relied on PCR. Sequencing was performed on an Illumina HiSeq 2000. The public reads were run again by TCRdb, first through fastp at Q25 and then through MiXCR, and only productive beta chains were kept. Duplicate CDR3 protein sequences are folded into a single record with the most common DNA and genes. The sample has 85,000 to 120,000 distinct CDR3 sequences on record, around 53% of them singletons. Clones ranked in the top ten supply 9.5% to 15% of the sample. Material: blood. The receptors were sampled from a male donor with acne.

This clonotype has at least ten counts. V and J are TRBV2 and TRBJ2-7; the D gene is possibly TRBD1 (5 bases). Germline CDR1 reads SNHLY; CDR2 reads FYNNEI. This CDR3 is built from 16 residues. Deletions cut 0 bases from V and 0 bases from J, with 12 bases between. The CDR3: CASSEAPFRASYEQYF. The CDR3 nucleotides read TGTGCCAGCAGTGAAGCGCCCTTCAGGGCCTCCTACGAGCAGTACTTC.

The V and J genes are TRBV7-8 and TRBJ2-7; D perhaps matches TRBD2 (5 bases). Germline CDR1 and CDR2: SGHVS and FQNEAQ. This CDR3 region has 17 residues. V gave up 2 bases and J gave up 0 bases, with 17 bases separating them. The CDR3 sequence: CASSLQEGAYISYEQYF. CDR3 DNA: TGTGCCAGCAGCTTACAAGAGGGAGCGTACATCTCCTACGAGCAGTACTTC.

This clonotype appeared once. The chain couples TRBV7-3 to TRBJ2-7; D ambiguous. Germline CDR1 and CDR2: SGHTA and FQGTGA. The length of the CDR3 is 13 residues. V lost 7 bases, J lost 0 bases, and 10 bases lay in between. CDR3 DNA: TGTGCCAGCACCCCGTGGCTCTCCTACGAGCAGTACTTC. Its translation is CASTPWLSYEQYF.

Concerning this clonotype: One end of the junction varies from germline; a read error may be responsible. The genes are TRBV19 and TRBJ2-7; tentatively, D is TRBD2 (5 bases). The CDR3 covers 16 residues. The V gene's germline CDR1 is LNHDA and CDR2 SQIVND (reference sequence). The CDR3 is CASSDRLGVRRGERYF. The CDR3 bases are TGTGCCAGTAGTGACCGTCTCGGGGTCAGGAGAGGCGAGCGGTACTTC.

The chain links TRBV13 to TRBJ2-5; 7 bases are a match to TRBD1. The CDR3 has 16 amino acids. Per germline, CDR1 PRHDT and CDR2 FYEKMQ (reference sequence). The V and J ends lost 2 bases and 4 bases, in that order; junction bases with no gene match: 10. The CDR3 here is CASSLIAQGVAETQYF. Written as DNA, the CDR3 is TGTGCCAGCAGCTTAATCGCGCAGGGGGTAGCAGAGACCCAGTACTTC.

This chain uses TRBV6-5 with TRBJ1-1; TRBD1 matches at 7 bases. Germline V gives CDR1 MNHEY, CDR2 SVGAGI. CDR3 size: 15 residues. V was pared by 7 bases and J by 1 base, with 9 bases of the junction left unmatched. CDR3 coding DNA: TGTGCCAGCATGTCAGCAGGGGGAAGGAACACTGAAGCTTTCTTT. This translates into CASMSAGGRNTEAFF.

This clonotype was recorded a few times. Given a much more abundant clone one base away, this may be a read error. V and J are TRBV12-3 or TRBV12-4 and TRBJ2-1; 7 bases agree with TRBD2. This CDR3 has 14 residues. The trim removed 8 bases at V and 9 bases at J, leaving 13 bases unmatched. The CDR3 here is CASGRREGRGEQFF. Here the CDR3 DNA reads TGTGCCAGCGGTCGGAGGGAGGGCCGCGGTGAGCAGTTCTTC.

This clonotype appeared a few times. The chain couples TRBV2 to TRBJ1-1; 8 nucleotides agree with TRBD1. Germline V CDR1 and CDR2: SNHLY, FYNNEI. The CDR3 runs 14 residues. The J segment lost 2 bases and the V segment lost 9 bases, leaving 8 bases of the junction unmatched. This CDR3 is CASKTGAVNTEAFF. CDR3 coding DNA: TGTGCCAGTAAGACAGGGGCGGTCAACACTGAAGCTTTCTTT.

The chain recombines TRBV13 with TRBJ1-2; weak D call: TRBD1 (5 bases). The V gene lost 6 bases and the J gene lost 3 bases, with 11 bases spanning the gap. This CDR3 contains 13 residues. Per the germline V gene, CDR1 is PRHDT and CDR2 is FYEKMQ (reference sequence). The CDR3 spells CASRPRDHYGYTF. CDR3 bases: TGTGCCAGCAGACCCCGGGACCACTATGGCTACACCTTC.

This clonotype came up a few times. This chain uses TRBV10-3 with TRBJ1-5; 9 bases agree with TRBD1. J gave up 6 bases and V 3 bases, and 3 bases lay outside the gene matches. CDR3 length: 14 amino acids. Looked up from germline, CDR1 is ENHRY and CDR2 is SYGVKD. This CDR3 is CAISEGQGIQPQHF. The CDR3 DNA is TGTGCCATCAGTGAAGGACAGGGGATTCAGCCCCAGCATTTT.

The chain couples TRBV19 to TRBJ1-1; D is unclear. Germline assignment: CDR1 LNHDA and CDR2 SQIVND (reference sequence). Trimming removed 5 bases at V and 0 bases at J, with 10 bases between. This CDR3 is built from 14 residues. CDR3 protein: CASSGGRLNTEAFF. The DNA for the CDR3 is TGTGCCAGTAGTGGAGGCAGACTGAACACTGAAGCTTTCTTT.

The chain is built from TRBV29-1 and TRBJ2-7, with no clear D. The CDR3 has 12 residues. Germline-derived CDR1 and CDR2 are SQVTM and ANQGSEA. Trimming took 2 bases from V and 4 from J, leaving 9 bases between them. CDR3 loop: CSVEILAYEQYF. The CDR3 DNA sequence: TGCAGCGTTGAAATCCTCGCGTACGAGCAGTACTTC.

This clonotype was seen a handful of times. The chain joins TRBV25-1 to TRBJ1-3; D remains ambiguous. The CDR3 extends over 15 amino acids. Per germline, CDR1 MGHDK and CDR2 SYGVNS. V was pared by 5 bases and J by 0 bases, with 11 bases between. CDR3 loop: CASSPGLGSGNTIYF. The DNA for the CDR3 is TGTGCCAGCAGTCCCGGACTAGGCTCTGGAAACACCATATATTTT. Based on the CDR3 plus reference TRBV25-1 and TRBJ1-3, the full variable domain is EADIYQTPRYLVIGTGKKITLECSQTMGHDKMYWYQQDPGMELHLIHYSYGVNSTEKGDLSSESTVSRIRTEHFPLTLESARPSHTSQYLCASSPGLGSGNTIYFGEGSWLTVV.

This clonotype appeared a single time. The chain carries TRBV5-5 and TRBJ1-5; D gene unclear. Trimming cost V 2 bases and J 9 bases, with 12 bases left between them. Germline V lookup: CDR1 SGHKS, CDR2 YYEKEE (reference sequence). CDR3 size: 13 residues. In nucleotides, the CDR3 is TGTGCCAGCAGCTTCAGGTCCGTGGGGCCCCAGCATTTT. Translated, it gives CASSFRSVGPQHF.

V is TRBV29-1 and J is TRBJ1-1; TRBD1 agrees at 7 bases. Germline V lookup: CDR1 SQVTM, CDR2 ANQGSEA. The CDR3 runs 14 residues. Trimming took 6 bases from V and 0 from J; bases not matched to a gene: 7. CDR3 DNA sequence: TGCAGCGTGCCCCGGACAGGTTTGAACACTGAAGCTTTCTTT. It translates to CSVPRTGLNTEAFF. Variable domain in full (rest from reference TRBV29-1 and TRBJ1-1): SAVISQKPSRDICQRGTSLTIQCQVDSQVTMMFWYRQQPGQSLTLIATANQGSEATYESGFVIDKFPISRPNLTFSTLTVSNMSPEDSSIYLCSVPRTGLNTEAFFGQGTRLTVV.

At least ten counts were recorded for this clonotype. The V gene is TRBV20-1, the J gene TRBJ2-1, with a tentative D call TRBD2 (5 bases). The CDR3 has 16 amino acids. The germline V gene has CDR1 DFQATT and CDR2 SNEGSKA (reference sequence). In nucleotides, the CDR3 is TGCAGCGCAACTCCCCGGAGGCGGAGCTCCTACAATGAGCAGTTCTTC. Its protein is CSATPRRRSSYNEQFF.

V is TRBV20-1 and J is TRBJ1-5, with D possibly being TRBD1 (6 bases). The CDR3 consists of 12 residues. Trimming took off 7 bases at V and 6 bases at J, with 13 bases between the two ends. Germline CDR1 reads DFQATT; CDR2 reads SNEGSKA (reference sequence). The CDR3: CSVDRTGQPQHF. In DNA, the CDR3 is TGCAGTGTCGACAGGACTGGTCAGCCCCAGCATTTT.

The gene calls are TRBV20-1 and TRBJ1-4; D is perhaps TRBD1 (5 bases). The length of the CDR3 is 16 residues. Germline CDR1 is DFQATT and CDR2 is SNEGSKA (reference sequence). The V end was cut by 0 bases, the J end by 2 bases, with 13 bases between. The CDR3 here is CSARDPNRFTNEKLFF. The CDR3 nucleotides read TGCAGTGCTAGAGACCCGAACAGGTTCACTAATGAAAAACTGTTTTTT.

In regard to this clonotype: It may be a read error: a sequence one base away is much more abundant. The chain carries TRBV2 and TRBJ2-1; 7 positions agree with TRBD1. Germline-derived CDR1 and CDR2 are SNHLY and FYNNEI. The trim removed 4 bases at V and 13 bases at J, leaving 10 bases unmatched. The CDR3 has 13 residues. In DNA form, the CDR3 reads TGTGCCAGCAGTGCCGACAGGGTAGAGACCCAGTTCTTC. Translated, it gives CASSADRVETQFF.

V and J are TRBV6-5 and TRBJ2-2; D is unclear. The V end was cut by 9 bases, the J end by 3 bases, with 11 bases between. Germline V CDR1 and CDR2: MNHEY, SVGAGI. CDR3 length: 13 amino acids. CDR3: CASATRDTGELFF. CDR3 nucleotides: TGTGCCAGTGCCACACGAGACACCGGGGAGCTGTTTTTT.

The chain couples TRBV25-1 to TRBJ1-2; D perhaps matches TRBD1 (5 bases). V gave up 6 bases and J gave up 7 bases, with 18 bases separating them. CDR3 length equals 14 residues. The V gene's germline CDR1 is MGHDK and CDR2 SYGVNS. The DNA for the CDR3 is TGTGCCAGCAGCGCGGGAGGAGCAGGGTCTGGCTACACCTTC. It translates to CASSAGGAGSGYTF.

This clonotype has only a few counts. The chain is built from TRBV19 and TRBJ1-3; 8 bases are shared with TRBD1. Germline V gene lookup returns CDR1 LNHDA and CDR2 SQIVND (reference sequence). The junction had 3 bases not matched to a gene; V was cut back by 4 bases and J by 1 base. This CDR3 has 15 residues. DNA of the CDR3: TGTGCCAGTAGTACCCAGGGGGCATCTGGAAACACCATATATTTT. Protein product: CASSTQGASGNTIYF.

This clonotype was observed a few times. This chain connects TRBV28 to TRBJ1-2; perhaps TRBD1 as D (5 bases). The V end lost 6 bases, the J end lost 7 bases, and 15 bases lay between the germline ends. In germline, CDR1 is MDHEN, CDR2 SYDVKM. The length of the CDR3 is 13 residues. The DNA of the CDR3 is TGTGCCAGCAGACCGACAGTACGACCTGGCTACACCTTC. Protein product: CASRPTVRPGYTF.

V is TRBV5-8 and J is TRBJ1-1; D not resolved. The germline V gene encodes CDR1 SGHTS and CDR2 YDEGEE. This CDR3 region has 11 residues. V lost 5 bases, J lost 3 bases, and 5 bases lay in between. Here the CDR3 reads CASSHDTEAFF. CDR3 in DNA: TGTGCCAGCAGTCATGACACTGAAGCTTTCTTT.